The 27 T cell receptor beta chains presented below share a single source sample, sequenced in a study of CXCR3-negative and CXCR3-positive naive CD8 T cells. The authors prepared UMI-labeled TRB cDNA libraries by 5' RACE. Each CDR3 protein gets one entry in TCRdb, which reprocessed the 5' RACE reads and gives no DNA. The sample table includes around 140,000 distinct CDR3 sequences. Their antigen targets remain unknown. Whole-study findings and limits: Naive CXCR3-positive cells had TRB CDR3s more hydrophobic than those of CXCR3-negative naive cells.

The sample was naive CXCR3+ CD8+ T cells from blood. The subset is: CD45RO-CCR7+CD27+CD95- naive CD8+ T cells expressing CXCR3 (TNR3+). Receptors originate from a human donor in good health. Some clones in this sample may be carry-over from other donors' samples.

This CDR3 reads CSARASGRWYEQYF. This sequence joins TRBV20-1 and TRBJ2-7; no DNA is available, so the TRBD2 call from TCRdb remains unchecked. CDR3 size: 14 residues. The germline V gene has CDR1 DFQATT and CDR2 SNEGSKA (reference sequence).

V is TRBV20-1 and J is TRBJ2-5; TCRdb indicates TRBD2, and absent DNA this call remains unverified. This CDR3 is built from 13 residues. Germline V gene sequence: CDR1 DFQATT, CDR2 SNEGSKA (reference sequence). The CDR3 region is CSARASYEETQYF.

The CDR3 protein is CASSLGLAGVGYNEQFF. The rearrangement links TRBV5-4 to TRBJ2-1; the TCRdb call, TRBD2, lacks DNA for checking. Germline assignment: CDR1 SGHNT and CDR2 YYREEE (reference sequence). CDR3 length: 17 residues.

The chain couples TRBV7-9 to TRBJ2-3. The germline V gene has CDR1 SEHNR and CDR2 FQNEAQ (reference sequence). The CDR3 extends over 13 amino acids. Here the CDR3 reads CASSFGRTDTQYF.

J is TRBJ2-7 and V is TRBV19. The CDR3 extends over 13 amino acids. The V gene's germline CDR1 is LNHDA and CDR2 SQIVND (reference sequence). CDR3 loop: CASSITGPTEQYF.

This sequence joins TRBV28 and TRBJ2-1; TCRdb returns TRBD2, unconfirmable since there is no DNA. CDR3 length: 15 residues. Germline V gene lookup returns CDR1 MDHEN and CDR2 SYDVKM. CDR3 amino acids: CASSEAGGYYNEQFF. The entire variable domain, with the rest obtained from reference TRBV28 and TRBJ2-1, is as follows: DVKVTQSSRYLVKRTGEKVFLECVQDMDHENMFWYRQDPGLGLRLIYFSYDVKMKEKGDIPEGYSVSREKKERFSLILESASTNQTSMYLCASSEAGGYYNEQFFGPGTRLTVL.

CDR3 sequence: CASSTVPGLAYEQYF. This chain links TRBV28 with TRBJ2-7; TCRdb gives TRBD2 as the D gene, but with no DNA this cannot be confirmed. Germline values: CDR1 MDHEN, CDR2 SYDVKM. The CDR3 spans 15 residues.

The J gene is TRBJ1-2, the V gene TRBV6-4; the TCRdb call, TRBD1, lacks DNA for checking. CDR3 length: 16 amino acids. The germline CDR1 and CDR2 sequences are MRHNA and SNTAGT. The CDR3 here is CASSGWTARTAYGYTF.

The V gene is TRBV12-3 or TRBV12-4, the J gene TRBJ2-5. The CDR3 spans 13 residues. Here the CDR3 reads CASSFERSETQYF.

The chain has TRBV21-1 and TRBJ2-1; TCRdb names TRBD2, which stays unverified in the absence of DNA. TRBV21-1 is described as a pseudogene. The CDR3 sequence is 15 residues long. The CDR3 protein is CASSDTSVSYNEQFF.

The J gene is TRBJ2-5, the V gene TRBV7-9; TCRdb proposes TRBD2, but this gene call is untestable without DNA. Germline lookup yields CDR1 SEHNR and CDR2 FQNEAQ (reference sequence). The CDR3 loop spans 13 amino acids. The CDR3 is CASRGGGGETQYF.

This chain uses TRBV13 with TRBJ1-1; TCRdb indicates TRBD1, and absent DNA this call remains unverified. The CDR3 length is 14 residues. The germline V gene encodes CDR1 PRHDT and CDR2 FYEKMQ (reference sequence). The CDR3 protein is CASSPGTENTEAFF.

This sequence joins TRBV27 and TRBJ2-7; no DNA is available, so the TRBD1 call from TCRdb remains unchecked. Germline-derived CDR1 and CDR2 are MNHEY and SMNVEV (reference sequence). The CDR3 totals 12 residues. CDR3 loop: CASSLWGDEQYF.

The gene calls are TRBV10-3 and TRBJ2-1; the TCRdb call, TRBD2, lacks DNA for checking. The CDR3 is 16 residues long. Germline CDR1 and CDR2: ENHRY and SYGVKD. This CDR3 is CAISAERTSDYNEQFF.

The chain is built from TRBV7-2 and TRBJ2-7; TCRdb names TRBD1, which stays unverified in the absence of DNA. Germline-derived CDR1 and CDR2 are SGHTA and FQGNSA. The CDR3 totals 14 residues. CDR3 in amino acids: CASSWFRDSYEQYF.

This chain joins TRBV9 and TRBJ2-1. In germline, CDR1 is SGDLS, CDR2 YYNGEE. The CDR3 totals 11 residues. The CDR3 loop is CASSVSSEQFF.

The J gene is TRBJ2-7, the V gene TRBV7-7. Germline V gene lookup returns CDR1 SSHAT and CDR2 FNYEAQ (reference sequence). The CDR3 consists of 15 residues. CDR3 sequence reads: CASSLDPGSSYEQYF.

The V and J genes are TRBV7-9 and TRBJ1-5. The V gene's germline CDR1 is SEHNR and CDR2 FQNEAQ (reference sequence). The CDR3 covers 17 residues. The CDR3 loop is CASSGSTFGEGNQPQHF. Supplemented by reference TRBV7-9 and TRBJ1-5, the full variable domain reads DTGVSQNPRHKITKRGQNVTFRCDPISEHNRLYWYRQTLGQGPEFLTYFQNEAQLEKSRLLSDRFSAERPKGSFSTLEIQRTEQGDSAMYLCASSGSTFGEGNQPQHFGDGTRLSIL.

V and J are TRBV11-2 and TRBJ2-7. Germline CDR1 SGHAT, CDR2 FQNNGV. There are 13 residues in the CDR3. The CDR3 here is CASSLVVSYEQYF. The variable domain in full, completed from reference TRBV11-2 and TRBJ2-7, reads EAGVAQSPRYKIIEKRQSVAFWCNPISGHATLYWYQQILGQGPKLLIQFQNNGVVDDSQLPKDRFSAERLKGVDSTLKIQPAKLEDSAVYLCASSLVVSYEQYFGPGTRLTVT.

The chain uses TRBV7-8 and TRBJ2-1. Looked up from germline, CDR1 is SGHVS and CDR2 is FQNEAQ. There are 13 residues in the CDR3. The CDR3 here is CASSLTVTNEQFF.

The chain uses TRBV12-3 or TRBV12-4 and TRBJ2-1. The CDR3 loop spans 15 amino acids. This CDR3 is CASSLGGIGYNEQFF.

The chain couples TRBV24-1 to TRBJ2-1. This CDR3 is 16 amino acids long. The germline CDR1 and CDR2 sequences are KGHDR and SFDVKD. CDR3 residues: CATSDLVASTHNEQFF.

This chain uses TRBV6-5 with TRBJ2-3; TCRdb designates TRBD1, a call that cannot be tested without DNA. Germline V gives CDR1 MNHEY, CDR2 SVGAGI. This CDR3 spans 15 amino acids. CDR3 residues: CATNVMGALRDTQYF.

This chain joins TRBV7-2 and TRBJ1-1. The CDR3 runs 12 residues. Germline V gives CDR1 SGHTA, CDR2 FQGNSA. CDR3 region: CASSFGEAEAFF.

The CDR3 sequence: CASSLWSQGNTEAFF. This sequence joins TRBV5-1 and TRBJ1-1; with no DNA, the TCRdb D assignment of TRBD1 cannot be verified. The CDR3 contains 15 residues. From germline, CDR1 is SGHRS and CDR2 YFSETQ.

The rearrangement joins TRBV6-1 to TRBJ2-3; TCRdb outputs TRBD1, but without DNA this stays unchecked. CDR1 is MNHNS, CDR2 SASEGT, per germline. CDR3 length equals 15 residues. CDR3 sequence reads: CASSHRDRGTDTQYF.

V usage is TRBV12-3 or TRBV12-4 and J usage is TRBJ1-2; TCRdb gives TRBD1 as the D gene, but with no DNA this cannot be confirmed. The CDR3 sequence is 15 residues long. The CDR3 sequence: CASTLEGQLEFGYTF.